These 22 T cell receptor beta chains originate from one sample sequenced in a study of cytomegalovirus exposure and HLA in healthy donors. The PCR used 60 Vbeta and 13 Jbeta primers. This table comes from immunoSEQ multiplex PCR, and its TCRdb copy is limited to in-frame clones, with some not included. The sample consists of 85,000 to 90,000 clones, 70% to 90% of them appearing once. Material: PBMCs. All receptors come from a man in his late teens or twenties in good health and CMV-seronegative.

The gene calls are TRBV7-2 and TRBJ2-2, with 11 bases aligning to TRBD2. Germline CDR1 SGHTA, CDR2 FQGNSA. The ends lost 4 bases at V and 7 bases at J; junction bases unmatched: 5. CDR3 size: 15 residues. The CDR3 loop is CASSSSTSGNGELFF. CDR3 nucleotides: TGTGCCAGCAGCTCCTCGACTAGCGGGAACGGGGAGCTGTTTTTT.

The chain carries TRBV9 and TRBJ2-1, with 7 bases that match TRBD2. Trimming at V came to 2 bases and at J to 7 bases, leaving 3 bases not matched to a gene. The CDR3 has 13 residues. Germline lookup yields CDR1 SGDLS and CDR2 YYNGEE. CDR3 loop: CASSVMGGNEQFF. The CDR3 region has the DNA TGTGCCAGCAGCGTTATGGGAGGGAATGAGCAGTTCTTC. Full variable domain (outside the CDR3, taken from reference TRBV9 and TRBJ2-1): DSGVTQTPKHLITATGQRVTLRCSPRSGDLSVYWYQQSLDQGLQFLIQYYNGEERAKGNILERFSAQQFPDLHSELNLSSLELGDSALYFCASSVMGGNEQFFGPGTRLTVL.

This chain links TRBV7-2 with TRBJ1-2; D gene uncertain. CDR1 and CDR2 (germline): SGHTA, FQGNSA. This CDR3 is built from 13 residues. Trimming left V 3 bases short and J 6 bases short, with 11 bases between. The CDR3 loop is CASSFAAADGYTF. The CDR3, as DNA: TGTGCCAGCAGCTTTGCAGCGGCCGATGGCTACACCTTC.

The chain uses TRBV7-2 and TRBJ2-1, with 9 bases identical to TRBD2. Germline CDR1 is SGHTA and CDR2 is FQGNSA. The CDR3 is 15 amino acids. J lost 7 bases, V lost 1 base, and 5 bases had no gene match. DNA for the CDR3: TGTGCCAGCAGCTTAGTTAGCGGGAGTAGTAATGAGCAGTTCTTC. It translates to CASSLVSGSSNEQFF.

V is TRBV4-3 and J is TRBJ1-5; a weak D match, TRBD1 (6 bases). This CDR3 region has 14 residues. Deletions cut 0 bases from V and 6 bases from J, with 9 bases between. CDR1 LGHNA and CDR2 YSLEER come from the germline V gene. The CDR3 nucleotides read TGCGCCAGCAGCCAAGACAGGGGTTTTCAGCCCCAGCATTTT. Amino acid sequence: CASSQDRGFQPQHF.

The rearrangement uses TRBV5-1 and TRBJ1-6; D call uncertain. Germline loops: CDR1 SGHRS, CDR2 YFSETQ. The CDR3 spans 16 residues. V was cut by 0 bases and J by 6 bases, with 13 bases left in between. CDR3 coding DNA: TGCGCCAGCAGCTTGGGCCTGGGCATCGGTAATTCACCCCTCCACTTT. Protein: CASSLGLGIGNSPLHF.

This sequence joins TRBV27 and TRBJ1-4, with D possibly matching TRBD1 (5 bases). This CDR3 region has 15 residues. Trimming removed 5 bases from V and 7 bases from J, with 17 bases in between. CDR1 and CDR2 from the germline V gene are MNHEY and SMNVEV (reference sequence). CDR3 in amino acids: CASSLRGLPGEKLFF. The CDR3 DNA follows: TGTGCCAGCAGTCTGCGGGGCCTCCCCGGTGAAAAACTGTTTTTT. Full variable domain (remainder filled in from reference TRBV27 and TRBJ1-4): EAQVTQNPRYLITVTGKKLTVTCSQNMNHEYMSWYRQDPGLGLRQIYYSMNVEVTDKGDVPEGYKVSRKEKRNFPLILESPSPNQTSLYFCASSLRGLPGEKLFFGSGTQLSVL.

This clone appeared once. CDR3 sequence reads: CASKRGLAGLYEQYF. CDR3 nucleotide sequence: TGTGCCAGCAAGCGGGGACTAGCGGGTCTCTACGAGCAGTACTTC. The chain employs TRBV6-5 and TRBJ2-7; the match to TRBD2 covers 12 bases. The germline gives CDR1 MNHEY, CDR2 SVGAGI. V lost 7 bases, J lost 3 bases, and 7 bases stayed unmatched. This CDR3 has 15 amino acids.

This chain connects TRBV28 to TRBJ1-5; D possibly corresponds to TRBD1 (5 bases). The CDR3 extends over 15 amino acids. Looked up from germline, CDR1 is MDHEN and CDR2 is SYDVKM. Between the trimmed V and J ends, which lost 1 base and 3 bases, there was a span of 10 bases. The CDR3 loop is CASSLSGGINQPQHF. CDR3 DNA sequence: TGTGCCAGCAGTTTATCCGGGGGGATCAATCAGCCCCAGCATTTT.

The chain uses TRBV15 and TRBJ1-6, with D perhaps matching TRBD1 (5 bases). V lost 5 bases to trimming and J lost 9 bases, with 14 bases between them. Germline V lookup: CDR1 LNHNV, CDR2 YYDKDF (reference sequence). The CDR3 consists of 14 residues. For the CDR3, the DNA is TGTGCCACCAGCGGCGGGACCCGGGGTTCACCCCTCCACTTT. Encoded protein: CATSGGTRGSPLHF. The full variable domain, with the rest looked up from reference TRBV15 and TRBJ1-6, is DAMVIQNPRYQVTQFGKPVTLSCSQTLNHNVMYWYQQKSSQAPKLLFHYYDKDFNNEADTPDNFQSRRPNTSFCFLDIRSPGLGDTAMYLCATSGGTRGSPLHFGNGTRLTVT.

The gene calls are TRBV6-6 and TRBJ2-7, with D uncertain. V was pared by 0 bases and J by 1 base, with 13 bases between. The CDR3 is 16 residues long. CDR1 is MNHNY and CDR2 is SVGAGI in the germline V gene (reference sequence). CDR3 loop: CASSYSKASGSYEQYF. In nucleotides, the CDR3 is TGTGCCAGCAGTTACTCGAAGGCTAGTGGGTCCTACGAGCAGTACTTC.

The V gene is TRBV28, the J gene TRBJ1-4, with TRBD1 as a possible D gene (5 bases). In germline, CDR1 is MDHEN, CDR2 SYDVKM. The CDR3 contains 13 residues. Trimming cost V 6 bases and J 5 bases, with 10 bases left between them. The CDR3 DNA sequence: TGTGCCAGCAGAGACAGTCCCAATGAAAAACTGTTTTTT. The encoded protein is CASRDSPNEKLFF.

The chain couples TRBV4-3 to TRBJ2-7, with 10 bases that match TRBD2. The CDR3 is 14 residues long. The J segment lost 6 bases and the V segment lost 4 bases, leaving 6 bases of the junction unmatched. In germline, CDR1 is LGHNA, CDR2 YSLEER. The CDR3, as DNA: TGCGCCAGCAGCCGAACTAGCGGGACGGGCGAGCAGTACTTC. Amino acid sequence: CASSRTSGTGEQYF.

The V and J genes are TRBV2 and TRBJ2-7; TRBD1 aligns across 11 bases. Germline assignment: CDR1 SNHLY and CDR2 FYNNEI. The CDR3 runs to 17 residues. Trimming took 5 bases from V and 7 from J; bases not matched to a gene: 16. DNA of the CDR3: TGTGCCAGCAGTACGAACCGGGACAGGGGGTTTGCTAGGGAGCAGTACTTC. Translated, it gives CASSTNRDRGFAREQYF.

V gene TRBV28 combines with J gene TRBJ2-7; 11 bases are a match to TRBD2. The CDR3 spans 14 residues. The V segment lost 5 bases and the J segment 5 bases; nucleotides outside the gene matches: 5. Germline V lookup: CDR1 MDHEN, CDR2 SYDVKM. The CDR3 loop is CASSRLAGGDEQYF. The DNA of the CDR3 is TGTGCCAGCAGTCGTCTAGCGGGAGGTGACGAGCAGTACTTC.

The genes are TRBV27 and TRBJ1-5; perhaps TRBD1 as D (5 bases). Germline V gives CDR1 MNHEY, CDR2 SMNVEV (reference sequence). V was trimmed by 5 bases and J by 7 bases, leaving 12 bases between them. The CDR3 is 13 residues long. The CDR3 bases are TGTGCCAGCAGTGTCGGAGGGGTGCAGCCCCAGCATTTT. Amino acids: CASSVGGVQPQHF.

Comments on this clone: Other DNA sequences in this specimen translate into the identical CDR3. The CDR3 sequence is CASSPDRVNTEAFF. CDR3 nucleotide sequence: TGTGCCAGCTCACCTGACAGGGTCAACACTGAAGCTTTCTTT. The chain links TRBV18 to TRBJ1-1, with 7 bases aligning to TRBD1. Looked up from germline, CDR1 is KGHSH and CDR2 is LQKENI. There are 14 residues in the CDR3. The V gene end was trimmed by 3 bases and the J gene end by 2 bases; junction bases not matched to a gene: 3.

The sample holds one count of this clone. The V call is TRBV28, the J call TRBJ1-4; no clear D gene. Trimming cost V 3 bases and J 0 bases, with 8 bases left between them. Looked up from germline, CDR1 is MDHEN and CDR2 is SYDVKM. The CDR3 contains 15 residues. The CDR3: CASSLRRTTNEKLFF. In DNA form, the CDR3 reads TGTGCCAGCAGTTTGAGGAGGACAACTAATGAAAAACTGTTTTTT. Looking up the rest from reference TRBV28 and TRBJ1-4 gives the full variable domain: DVKVTQSSRYLVKRTGEKVFLECVQDMDHENMFWYRQDPGLGLRLIYFSYDVKMKEKGDIPEGYSVSREKKERFSLILESASTNQTSMYLCASSLRRTTNEKLFFGSGTQLSVL.

This clone was observed a handful of times. The genes are TRBV28 and TRBJ1-2; 8 nucleotides align to TRBD1. The CDR3 consists of 15 residues. V trimming: 5 bases; J trimming: 7 bases; junction bases outside the gene matches: 12. From germline, CDR1 is MDHEN and CDR2 SYDVKM. This CDR3 is CASSGHNPGGCGYTF. DNA for the CDR3: TGTGCCAGCAGTGGACACAACCCAGGGGGCTGTGGCTACACCTTC.

This rearrangement joins TRBV9 to TRBJ1-3, with D possibly matching TRBD1 (6 bases). V was pared by 3 bases and J by 0 bases, with 13 bases between. The CDR3 is made up of 16 amino acids. CDR1 and CDR2 from the germline V gene are SGDLS and YYNGEE. The CDR3 loop reads CASSGRTVPSGNTIYF. The DNA of the CDR3 is TGTGCCAGCAGCGGAAGGACAGTACCCTCTGGAAACACCATATATTTT.

To note about this clone: One end of the junction fails to match germline, which may point to a read error. Other DNA variants within this sample encode the same CDR3. CDR3 nucleotides: TGTGCCAGTAGTAAGGCCCACCCCTGGACAGTGGACACTGAGGCTTTCTTT. Amino acids: CASSKAHPWTVDTEAFF. The rearrangement joins TRBV19 to TRBJ1-1, with D possibly being TRBD1 (6 bases). The CDR3 consists of 17 residues. Germline V lookup: CDR1 LNHDA, CDR2 SQIVND (reference sequence).

Only one count was recorded for this clone. This chain links TRBV5-6 with TRBJ1-5; no clear D gene. This CDR3 has 14 amino acids. Germline V gene lookup returns CDR1 SGHDT and CDR2 YYEEEE. V was pared by 1 base and J by 4 bases, with 9 bases between. Here the CDR3 reads CASSLYSQNQPQHF. Here the CDR3 DNA reads TGTGCCAGCAGCTTGTATAGCCAGAATCAGCCCCAGCATTTT.